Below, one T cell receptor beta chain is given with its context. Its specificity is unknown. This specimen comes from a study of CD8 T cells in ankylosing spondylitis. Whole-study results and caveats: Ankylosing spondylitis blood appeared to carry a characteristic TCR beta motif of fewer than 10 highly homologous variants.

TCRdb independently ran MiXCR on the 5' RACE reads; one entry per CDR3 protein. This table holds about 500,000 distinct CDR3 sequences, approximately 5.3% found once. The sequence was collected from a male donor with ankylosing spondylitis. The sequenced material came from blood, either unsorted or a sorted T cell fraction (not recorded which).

The CDR3 spells CASSTYRGPLHF. In DNA, the CDR3 is TGTGCCAGCAGCACCTACAGGGGCCCCCTCCACTTT. The chain carries TRBV7-2 and TRBJ1-6; 7 nucleotides align to TRBD1. V lost 5 bases, J lost 13 bases, and 5 bases stayed unmatched. The CDR3 runs 12 residues. Germline V gene sequence: CDR1 SGHTA, CDR2 FQGNSA. The full variable domain, completed using reference TRBV7-2 and TRBJ1-6, is GAGVSQSPSNKVTEKGKDVELRCDPISGHTALYWYRQSLGQGLEFLIYFQGNSAPDKSGLPSDRFSAERTGGSVSTLTIQRTQQEDSAVYLCASSTYRGPLHFGNGTRLTVT.